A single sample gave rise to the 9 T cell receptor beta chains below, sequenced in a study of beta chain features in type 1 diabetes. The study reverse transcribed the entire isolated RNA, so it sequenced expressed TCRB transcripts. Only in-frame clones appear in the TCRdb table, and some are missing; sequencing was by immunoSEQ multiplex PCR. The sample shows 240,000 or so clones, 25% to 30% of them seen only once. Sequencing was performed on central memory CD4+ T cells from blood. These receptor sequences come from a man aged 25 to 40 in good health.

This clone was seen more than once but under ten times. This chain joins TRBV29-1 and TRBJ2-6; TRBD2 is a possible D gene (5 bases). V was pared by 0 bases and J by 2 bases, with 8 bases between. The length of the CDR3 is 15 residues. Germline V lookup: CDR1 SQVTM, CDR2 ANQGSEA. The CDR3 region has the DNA TGCAGCGTTGAAGATCCCGGGGCTGGGGCCAACGTCCTGACTTTC. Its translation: CSVEDPGAGANVLTF.

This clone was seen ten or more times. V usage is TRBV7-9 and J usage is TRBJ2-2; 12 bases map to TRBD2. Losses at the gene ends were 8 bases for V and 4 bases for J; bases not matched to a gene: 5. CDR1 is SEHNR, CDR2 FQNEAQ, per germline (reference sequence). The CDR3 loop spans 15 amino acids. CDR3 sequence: CASGGTSGPTGELFF. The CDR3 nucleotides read TGTGCCAGCGGGGGGACTAGCGGGCCCACCGGGGAGCTGTTTTTT.

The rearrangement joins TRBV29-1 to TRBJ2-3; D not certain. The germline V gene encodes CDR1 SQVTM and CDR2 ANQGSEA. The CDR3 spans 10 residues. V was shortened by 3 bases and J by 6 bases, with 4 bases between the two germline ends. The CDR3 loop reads CSVDGDTQYF. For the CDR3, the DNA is TGCAGCGTTGACGGGGATACGCAGTATTTT.

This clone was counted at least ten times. CDR3 sequence: CASSIGYVAGGAEEQFF. CDR3 in DNA: TGTGCCAGTAGTATTGGGTATGTGGCGGGGGGGGCCGAAGAGCAGTTCTTC. V usage is TRBV19 and J usage is TRBJ2-1; TRBD2 matches 9 bases. Trimming at V came to 3 bases and at J to 10 bases, leaving 16 bases not matched to a gene. Germline V CDR1 and CDR2: LNHDA, SQIVND (reference sequence). The CDR3 consists of 17 residues.

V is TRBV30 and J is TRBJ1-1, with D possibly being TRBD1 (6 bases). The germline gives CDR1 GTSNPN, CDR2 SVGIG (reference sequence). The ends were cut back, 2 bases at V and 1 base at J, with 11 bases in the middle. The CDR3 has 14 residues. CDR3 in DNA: TGTGCCTGGAGTTTGGGGGACAAGAACACTGAAGCTTTCTTT. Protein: CAWSLGDKNTEAFF. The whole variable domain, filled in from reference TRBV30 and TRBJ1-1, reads SQTIHQWPATLVQPVGSPLSLECTVEGTSNPNLYWYRQAAGRGLQLLFYSVGIGQISSEVPQNLSASRPQDRQFILSSKKLLLSDSGFYLCAWSLGDKNTEAFFGQGTRLTVV.

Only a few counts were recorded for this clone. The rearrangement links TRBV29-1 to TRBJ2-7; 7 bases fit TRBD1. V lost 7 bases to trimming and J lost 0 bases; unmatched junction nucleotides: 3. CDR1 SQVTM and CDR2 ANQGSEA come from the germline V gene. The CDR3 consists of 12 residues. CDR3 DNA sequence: TGCAGCGCACGGGACAGCTCCTACGAGCAGTACTTC. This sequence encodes CSARDSSYEQYF.

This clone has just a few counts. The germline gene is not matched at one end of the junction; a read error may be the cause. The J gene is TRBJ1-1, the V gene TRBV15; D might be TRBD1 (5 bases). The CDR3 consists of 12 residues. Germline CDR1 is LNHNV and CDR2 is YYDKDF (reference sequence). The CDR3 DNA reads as TGTGCCACCAGCGGGAGGGGATACTTAATCCAATTT. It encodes CATSGRGYLIQF.

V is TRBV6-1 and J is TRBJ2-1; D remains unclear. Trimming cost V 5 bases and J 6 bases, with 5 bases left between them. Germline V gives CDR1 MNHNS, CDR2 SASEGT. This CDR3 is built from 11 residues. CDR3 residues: CASSLFNEQFF. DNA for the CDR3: TGTGCCAGCAGTTTATTCAATGAGCAGTTCTTC.

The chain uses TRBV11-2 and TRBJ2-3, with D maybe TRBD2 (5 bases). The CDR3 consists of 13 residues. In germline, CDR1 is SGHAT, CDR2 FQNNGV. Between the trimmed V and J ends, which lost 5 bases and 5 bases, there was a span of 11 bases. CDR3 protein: CASSRSAGDTQYF. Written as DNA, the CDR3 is TGTGCCAGCAGCAGGAGCGCGGGAGATACGCAGTATTTT. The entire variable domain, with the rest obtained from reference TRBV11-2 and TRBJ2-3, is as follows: EAGVAQSPRYKIIEKRQSVAFWCNPISGHATLYWYQQILGQGPKLLIQFQNNGVVDDSQLPKDRFSAERLKGVDSTLKIQPAKLEDSAVYLCASSRSAGDTQYFGPGTRLTVL.